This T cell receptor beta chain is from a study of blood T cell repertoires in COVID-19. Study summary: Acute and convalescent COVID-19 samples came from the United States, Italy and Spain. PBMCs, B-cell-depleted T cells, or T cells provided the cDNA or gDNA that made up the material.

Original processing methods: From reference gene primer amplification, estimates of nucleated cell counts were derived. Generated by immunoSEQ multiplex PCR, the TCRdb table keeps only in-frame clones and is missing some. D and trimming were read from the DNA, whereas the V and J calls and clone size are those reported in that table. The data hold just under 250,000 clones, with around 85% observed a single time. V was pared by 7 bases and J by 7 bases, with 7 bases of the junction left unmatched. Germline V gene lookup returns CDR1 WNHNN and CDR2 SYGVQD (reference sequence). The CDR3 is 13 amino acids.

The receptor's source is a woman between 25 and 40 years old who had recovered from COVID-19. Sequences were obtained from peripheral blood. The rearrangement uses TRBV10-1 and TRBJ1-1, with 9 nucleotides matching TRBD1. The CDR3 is CASIGTGTIEAFF. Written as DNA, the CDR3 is TGCGCCAGCATTGGGACAGGGACTATTGAAGCTTTCTTT.